The following is a T cell receptor (beta chain) sequence with its context. This clonotype has at least ten counts. Its antigen remains undetermined. Per-base quality was not reported, and no clone a single base away is much larger than it. This sample is drawn from a study of low-dose radiotherapy and immunotherapy resistance in tumors (dated 2022 in TCRdb). For the wider study: Patients in Cohort 1 were given 0.5 Gy per fraction every 2 weeks, and the prescribed total PTV dose was 6.5 Gy. For Cohort 2, the dose was 1 Gy per fraction given every two weeks, adding up to 13 Gy in total across 26 weeks. Nivolumab was administered intravenously as a 240 mg flat dose every two weeks, and ipilimumab was administered intravenously at 1 mg/kg every six weeks. Intravenous cyclophosphamide at 200 mg/m2 was administered every two weeks, one day ahead of each radiation and immunotherapy administration. Starting on cycle 1 day 1, patients took 300 mg of aspirin by mouth once daily for four cycles. No randomization into treatment groups was done for the people taking part in the trial. The translational analysis covered eight patients: three from the first dose cohort and the first five from the second dose cohort.

Interpreted using the paper, the time point label stands for: after trial treatment. What the treatment or condition label conveys for this sample: LDRT plus nivolumab, ipilimumab, low-dose cyclophosphamide and aspirin (RACIN trial). Donors were enrolled in RACIN, a single-arm phase I dose-escalation trial combining nivolumab, ipilimumab, aspirin, low-dose cyclophosphamide and low-dose radiotherapy. Patients were eligible if they had advanced solid tumors that were TIL-negative. To make first-strand cDNA, Superscript III was used along with a set of TRAV- and TRBV-specific primers so that both the TCRalpha and TCRbeta chains were covered. TCRs were amplified with Phusion for around 20 PCR cycles using a constant-region primer together with the adapter attached to the V primers. The MessageAmp II aRNA Amplification Kit was used to amplify the isolated mRNA, with in vitro transcription run for 15 to 20 hours at 37 degrees C. mRNA for TCR sequencing was isolated with the Dynabeads mRNA DIRECT Purification Kit. Indexed Illumina adapters were added in a second roughly 25-cycle Phusion PCR, and the resulting products were purified with AMPure XP beads. Deep sequencing of TCRalpha and TCRbeta libraries was performed on an Illumina MiniSeq instrument. As for the authors' bioinformatics: Using custom Perl scripts, TCR sequences that encoded the same protein were pooled, out-of-frame sequences were dropped, and the abundance of each clonotype was calculated. The analysis excluded TCR sequences that were supported by just one read. The metrics used to describe the repertoires included Shannon entropy, Gini index, clonality, richness, and the frequency of TCRs shared between repertoires. Using fastp at Q25 and MiXCR, TCRdb reprocessed the public reads and kept productive beta chains. Identical CDR3 proteins give one entry, which carries the most common genes and DNA. TCRdb, rather than the study authors, made the V and J calls. This sample gives 35,000 to 50,000 distinct CDR3 sequences in total; around 21% of them show up just once. The ten top clones hold 9.2% of the sample.

The CDR3 spans 14 residues, from the cysteine through the phenylalanine. The kept DNA is CDR3 alone, 42 bases in frame from the first base. V gives up 2 bases and J gives up 1 base, and the segment between their germline ends measures 7 bases. The germline V gene sets CDR1 to SGHVS and CDR2 to FQNEAQ. This clonotype originated in a female donor with ovarian cancer. Here the sequenced sample was PBMCs, taken after low-dose radiotherapy plus immunotherapy. The rearrangement joined TRBV7-8 to TRBJ2-3, with the D gene uncertain. The bases read TGTGCCAGCAGCTTAAACGCGGGCACAGATACGCAGTATTTT. The resulting protein is CASSLNAGTDTQYF.